The 15 T cell receptor beta chains reported below all come from one sample, sequenced in a study of OX40 agonist ivuxolimab in advanced cancers. To prepare the library, the immunoSEQ multiplex PCR assay was applied. Held by TCRdb, this immuneACCESS table contains in-frame sequences only and omits some clones. Under half of the omission traces to an unresolved V gene where checked; the cause of the rest is unknown. This sample comprises approximately 58,000 clones, approximately 75% of them detected only once. The ten top clones hold less than 2.5% of the sample. The sample was CD4+ or CD8+ T cells sorted from blood, taken in a trial of the OX40 agonist ivuxolimab. The receptors come from an adult with an advanced solid tumor such as melanoma, head and neck, liver or kidney cancer.

V and J are TRBV7-6 and TRBJ2-7; TRBD2 matches at 8 bases. Trimming took 2 bases from V and 6 from J; bases not matched to a gene: 9. CDR1 is SGHVS, CDR2 FNYEAQ, per germline. The CDR3 length is 15 residues. As DNA, the CDR3 is TGTGCCAGCAGCTTACGGCCAGCGGGAGTCGGCGAGCAGTACTTC. Amino acids: CASSLRPAGVGEQYF. Full variable domain (missing parts from reference TRBV7-6 and TRBJ2-7): GAGVSQSPRYKVTKRGQDVALRCDPISGHVSLYWYRQALGQGPEFLTYFNYEAQQDKSGLPNDRFSAERPEGSISTLTIQRTEQRDSAMYRCASSLRPAGVGEQYFGPGTRLTVT.

The V gene is TRBV11-3, the J gene TRBJ1-3; no clear D gene. Germline values: CDR1 SGHNT, CDR2 YENEEA. This CDR3 comprises 14 residues. Trimming removed 1 base from V and 3 bases from J, with 7 bases in between. The CDR3, as DNA: TGTGCCAGCAGCTTAGCAGAGGGTGGAAACACCATATATTTT. Its protein product is CASSLAEGGNTIYF.

This sequence joins TRBV19 and TRBJ2-5; 10 bases agree with TRBD1. Germline lookup yields CDR1 LNHDA and CDR2 SQIVND (reference sequence). J gave up 5 bases and V 6 bases, and 6 bases lay outside the gene matches. The CDR3 sequence is 14 residues long. The CDR3 is CASSRGTGVETQYF. CDR3 DNA: TGTGCCAGTAGCCGTGGGACAGGGGTGGAGACCCAGTACTTC.

The chain links TRBV9 to TRBJ1-3; D call uncertain. Germline V gene lookup returns CDR1 SGDLS and CDR2 YYNGEE. CDR3 length: 14 residues. The V end was cut by 0 bases, the J end by 0 bases, with 4 bases between. This CDR3 is CASSVGSSGNTIYF. The CDR3 nucleotides read TGTGCCAGCAGCGTAGGTAGCTCTGGAAACACCATATATTTT.

This chain uses TRBV4-1 with TRBJ2-4, with a tentative D call TRBD1 (5 bases). Deletions cut 4 bases from V and 0 bases from J, with 13 bases between. The CDR3 contains 16 residues. Germline CDR1 reads MGHRA; CDR2 reads YSYEKL. CDR3 in amino acids: CASSLGHLLAKNIQYF. In DNA form, the CDR3 reads TGCGCCAGCAGCCTAGGACACCTCTTAGCCAAAAACATTCAGTACTTC.

V usage is TRBV27 and J usage is TRBJ1-4, with D unresolved. This CDR3 is 16 amino acids long. V lost 2 bases and J lost 5, with 15 bases in between. Germline V gives CDR1 MNHEY, CDR2 SMNVEV (reference sequence). The CDR3 coding sequence is TGTGCCAGCAGTTTACGTACTGGCAGGAAGAATGAAAAACTGTTTTTT. Its translation: CASSLRTGRKNEKLFF.

This chain connects TRBV7-2 to TRBJ1-6; D ambiguous. From germline, CDR1 is SGHTA and CDR2 FQGNSA. Trimming shortened V by 4 bases and J by 3 bases, and 10 bases separated the two germline ends. The CDR3 is 15 residues long. The CDR3 DNA is TGTGCCAGCAGCTCGCAGGCAAGCTATAATTCACCCCTCCACTTT. Amino acid sequence: CASSSQASYNSPLHF.

This rearrangement joins TRBV10-1 to TRBJ1-4, with 10 bases aligning to TRBD1. J was trimmed by 2 bases and V by 1 base; bases with no gene match: 13. CDR1 and CDR2 from the germline V gene are WNHNN and SYGVQD (reference sequence). The CDR3 sequence is 20 residues long. The CDR3 DNA follows: TGCGCCAGCAGTGAGTTTCACGGGACAGGGGATCAGTCGACTAATGAAAAACTGTTTTTT. Amino acids: CASSEFHGTGDQSTNEKLFF.

The chain couples TRBV5-1 to TRBJ1-1; 11 bases map to TRBD1. The CDR3 totals 17 residues. Trimming removed 1 base from V and 5 bases from J; junction bases left unmatched: 10. The V gene's germline CDR1 is SGHRS and CDR2 YFSETQ. The CDR3 DNA follows: TGCGCCAGCAGCTTGTCCCCGACCGGGACAGGGGGAACTGAAGCTTTCTTT. This encodes CASSLSPTGTGGTEAFF. Looking up the rest from reference TRBV5-1 and TRBJ1-1 gives the full variable domain: KAGVTQTPRYLIKTRGQQVTLSCSPISGHRSVSWYQQTPGQGLQFLFEYFSETQRNKGNFPGRFSGRQFSNSRSEMNVSTLELGDSALYLCASSLSPTGTGGTEAFFGQGTRLTVV.

This clone was picked up a small number of times. The rearrangement links TRBV6-6 to TRBJ1-5, with D uncertain. The germline V and J ends were trimmed by 7 bases and 3 bases, with 7 bases remaining between them. The CDR3 is made up of 12 amino acids. The V gene's germline CDR1 is MNHNY and CDR2 SVGAGI (reference sequence). CDR3 coding DNA: TGTGCCAGCAATTTGGACAATCAGCCCCAGCATTTT. It yields the protein CASNLDNQPQHF.

The gene calls are TRBV11-2 and TRBJ1-2; TRBD1 might be the D (6 bases). The CDR3 length is 15 residues. V lost 5 bases, J lost 4 bases, and 17 bases lay in between. Germline V gene data show CDR1 as SGHAT and CDR2 as FQNNGV. This CDR3 reads CASSPSQGTGYGYTF. In nucleotides, the CDR3 is TGTGCCAGCAGCCCGTCCCAGGGGACGGGCTATGGCTACACCTTC. Complete variable domain (other parts from reference TRBV11-2 and TRBJ1-2): EAGVAQSPRYKIIEKRQSVAFWCNPISGHATLYWYQQILGQGPKLLIQFQNNGVVDDSQLPKDRFSAERLKGVDSTLKIQPAKLEDSAVYLCASSPSQGTGYGYTFGSGTRLTVV.

For the CDR3, the DNA is TGTGCCAGTAGTTCCCGGGCCCTTAATGAAAAACTGTTTTTT. Amino acids: CASSSRALNEKLFF. This chain links TRBV19 with TRBJ1-4, with D unclear. Trimming took off 5 bases at V and 4 bases at J, with 11 bases between the two ends. Per germline, CDR1 LNHDA and CDR2 SQIVND (reference sequence). This CDR3 has 14 amino acids.

V and J are TRBV7-9 and TRBJ1-6; 7 bases are a match to TRBD1. The CDR3 runs 15 residues. The V segment lost 5 bases and the J segment 7 bases; nucleotides outside the gene matches: 8. Germline V gene data show CDR1 as SEHNR and CDR2 as FQNEAQ (reference sequence). The DNA for the CDR3 is TGTGCCAGCAGCACCCAGACAGGGAGCAATTCACCCCTCCACTTT. Its translation: CASSTQTGSNSPLHF.

V usage is TRBV7-9 and J usage is TRBJ2-1; D ambiguous. The CDR3 loop spans 13 amino acids. V was trimmed by 5 bases and J by 4 bases, leaving 9 bases between them. Germline V gives CDR1 SEHNR, CDR2 FQNEAQ (reference sequence). The CDR3 DNA reads as TGTGCCAGCAGCGGCTTATTTTACAATGAGCAGTTCTTC. It is translated as CASSGLFYNEQFF. The full variable domain, completed using reference TRBV7-9 and TRBJ2-1, is DTGVSQNPRHKITKRGQNVTFRCDPISEHNRLYWYRQTLGQGPEFLTYFQNEAQLEKSRLLSDRFSAERPKGSFSTLEIQRTEQGDSAMYLCASSGLFYNEQFFGPGTRLTVL.

V and J are TRBV5-5 and TRBJ1-2; D is unresolved. The CDR3 totals 15 residues. Germline V CDR1 and CDR2: SGHKS, YYEKEE (reference sequence). With 1 base removed from V and 4 bases from J, the gap between germline ends came to 14 bases. CDR3 sequence (DNA): TGTGCCAGCAGCTTGTACGAGAAGGCGGGCTATGGCTACACCTTC. Its translation: CASSLYEKAGYGYTF.